The table lists the clone carrying this T cell receptor (beta chain) with a few counts. Its antigen remains unknown. J gave up 5 bases and V 3 bases, and 3 bases lay outside the gene matches. Germline CDR1 is SQVTM and CDR2 is ANQGSEA. The CDR3 is made up of 12 amino acids. MiXCR was run by TCRdb on the 5' RACE reads, yielding one entry per CDR3 protein. The repertoire consists of 700,000 to 850,000 distinct CDR3 sequences, with 12% occurring once and the leading ten covering around 0.51%. This specimen comes from a study of CD8 T cells in ankylosing spondylitis. Overall study results and limits: Roughly eight highly homologous variants made up a TCR beta motif that seemed to typify ankylosing spondylitis blood.

Sequencing used blood, either unsorted or a sorted T cell fraction (not recorded which). The chain uses TRBV29-1 and TRBJ2-5; TRBD2 matches 7 bases. This TCR was recovered from a male donor with ankylosing spondylitis. CDR3 residues: CSVEMGGETQYF. CDR3 coding DNA: TGCAGCGTTGAGATGGGAGGGGAGACCCAGTACTTC.